Shown below are 26 T cell receptor beta chains from a single sample sequenced in a study of blood T cell repertoires in COVID-19. The method was immunoSEQ multiplex PCR; TCRdb's version includes in-frame clones alone and lacks a portion of them. This table has about 310,000 clones, 90% appearing once. Sequencing input: peripheral blood. The receptors derive from a woman in her forties with COVID-19, enrolled during active disease.

This clone was counted only a few times. The chain couples TRBV4-1 to TRBJ1-1, with D hard to call. CDR1 MGHRA and CDR2 YSYEKL come from the germline V gene. The CDR3 contains 14 residues. The V and J ends lost 0 bases and 1 base respectively, with 6 bases between them. The CDR3 DNA sequence: TGCGCCAGCAGCCAAGAAGAGGGGAACACTGAAGCTTTCTTT. Residues: CASSQEEGNTEAFF.

This chain connects TRBV6-6 to TRBJ1-6; D unresolved. The germline V and J ends were trimmed by 6 bases and 6 bases, with 6 bases remaining between them. The CDR3 has 12 residues. Germline values: CDR1 MNHNY, CDR2 SVGAGI (reference sequence). CDR3 nucleotides: TGTGCCAGCAGCCAGTTTAATTCACCCCTCCACTTT. This sequence encodes CASSQFNSPLHF.

The chain has TRBV19 and TRBJ1-1; maybe TRBD1 (5 bases). The CDR3 is 13 amino acids. Germline CDR1 is LNHDA and CDR2 is SQIVND (reference sequence). V lost 3 bases to trimming and J lost 8 bases, with 13 bases between them. In nucleotides, the CDR3 is TGTGCCAGTAGTATCAGGGCAGTTGGAGAAGCTTTCTTT. The encoded protein is CASSIRAVGEAFF. The complete variable domain, with remaining parts taken from reference TRBV19 and TRBJ1-1, reads DGGITQSPKYLFRKEGQNVTLSCEQNLNHDAMYWYRQDPGQGLRLIYYSQIVNDFQKGDIAEGYSVSREKKESFPLTVTSAQKNPTAFYLCASSIRAVGEAFFGQGTRLTVV.

This clone was seen a few times. The rearrangement links TRBV7-8 to TRBJ2-7; TRBD2 aligns across 8 bases. Germline-derived CDR1 and CDR2 are SGHVS and FQNEAQ. The trim removed 4 bases at V and 6 bases at J, leaving 11 bases unmatched. This CDR3 has 15 amino acids. CDR3 DNA sequence: TGTGCCAGCAGCTCCCCAGGAGCGGGAGAGGGCGAGCAGTACTTC. As protein: CASSSPGAGEGEQYF.

The chain has TRBV28 and TRBJ1-5, with D unclear. The V end lost 2 bases, the J end lost 12 bases, and 11 bases lay between the germline ends. This CDR3 is 12 amino acids long. Germline V lookup: CDR1 MDHEN, CDR2 SYDVKM. The CDR3 is CASSLSLGNQHF. The CDR3, as DNA: TGTGCCAGCAGTTTAAGCCTCGGTAACCAGCATTTT.

DNA for the CDR3: TGTGCCAGCAGCTTTCGGGGGGCGCGTCGAGAGACCCAGTACTTC. Protein: CASSFRGARRETQYF. V is TRBV5-6 and J is TRBJ2-5; tentatively, D is TRBD2 (7 bases). The CDR3 runs to 15 residues. V gave up 2 bases and J gave up 4 bases, with 15 bases separating them. The V gene's germline CDR1 is SGHDT and CDR2 YYEEEE.

The chain employs TRBV27 and TRBJ2-7; 9 bases line up with TRBD1. The V segment lost 2 bases and the J segment 2 bases; nucleotides outside the gene matches: 10. The CDR3 is made up of 17 amino acids. Germline V CDR1 and CDR2: MNHEY, SMNVEV (reference sequence). The CDR3, as DNA: TGTGCCAGCAGTTTAGGGGACGGGGACAGGGATCCCTACGAGCAGTACTTC. Its translation: CASSLGDGDRDPYEQYF.

CDR3 amino acids: CASSFGQNYGYTF. The CDR3 DNA is TGTGCCAGCAGTTTCGGACAGAACTATGGCTACACCTTC. The gene calls are TRBV6-5 and TRBJ1-2, with D maybe TRBD1 (6 bases). The CDR3 runs to 13 residues. Per germline, CDR1 MNHEY and CDR2 SVGAGI. The ends were cut back, 4 bases at V and 2 bases at J, with 8 bases in the middle.

This clone was picked up one time. The rearrangement links TRBV5-4 to TRBJ2-1; 7 positions match TRBD2. V lost 1 base and J lost 3; bases outside the gene matches: 1. Germline values: CDR1 SGHNT, CDR2 YYREEE (reference sequence). The CDR3 totals 14 residues. The CDR3 loop reads CASSLSGVYNEQFF. In DNA form, the CDR3 reads TGTGCCAGCAGCTTGAGCGGGGTCTACAATGAGCAGTTCTTC.

The chain recombines TRBV28 with TRBJ2-5; 7 bases agree with TRBD2. The length of the CDR3 is 15 residues. Germline V lookup: CDR1 MDHEN, CDR2 SYDVKM. The junction had 7 bases not matched to a gene; V was cut back by 4 bases and J by 2 bases. CDR3 nucleotides: TGTGCCAGCAGTTCCCCGAAGCGGGGACAAGAGACCCAGTACTTC. Encoded protein: CASSSPKRGQETQYF.

This clone was seen once. This chain connects TRBV4-2 to TRBJ1-1; no reliable D call. The CDR3 loop spans 13 amino acids. Between the trimmed V and J ends, which lost 6 bases and 1 base, there was a span of 9 bases. CDR1 LGHNA and CDR2 YNFKEQ come from the germline V gene. The CDR3 reads CASRLVPNTEAFF. The CDR3 DNA is TGTGCCAGCAGACTGGTCCCGAACACTGAAGCTTTCTTT.

V and J are TRBV7-2 and TRBJ2-7; the match to TRBD2 covers 10 bases. There are 15 residues in the CDR3. J lost 3 bases, V lost 1 base, and 3 bases had no gene match. CDR1 and CDR2 from the germline V gene are SGHTA and FQGNSA. The CDR3 bases are TGTGCCAGCAGCTTAGAGCGGGGGGGCAGCTACGAGCAGTACTTC. Protein sequence: CASSLERGGSYEQYF. Based on the CDR3 plus reference TRBV7-2 and TRBJ2-7, the full variable domain is GAGVSQSPSNKVTEKGKDVELRCDPISGHTALYWYRQSLGQGLEFLIYFQGNSAPDKSGLPSDRFSAERTGGSVSTLTIQRTQQEDSAVYLCASSLERGGSYEQYFGPGTRLTVT.

The chain recombines TRBV5-1 with TRBJ1-1; D is perhaps TRBD1 (5 bases). The CDR3 consists of 15 residues. Trimming took 0 bases from V and 1 from J, leaving 10 bases between them. Germline CDR1 reads SGHRS; CDR2 reads YFSETQ. As DNA, the CDR3 is TGCGCCAGCAGCTTGGAGGGGATCCAGAACACTGAAGCTTTCTTT. This translates into CASSLEGIQNTEAFF.

V and J are TRBV10-3 and TRBJ2-2; D is possibly TRBD2 (5 bases). The V gene lost 8 bases and the J gene lost 0 bases, with 10 bases spanning the gap. CDR1 is ENHRY, CDR2 SYGVKD, per germline. The length of the CDR3 is 14 residues. DNA of the CDR3: TGTGCCATCGGACGGGATGCGAACACCGGGGAGCTGTTTTTT. Translation gives CAIGRDANTGELFF.

This chain uses TRBV11-1 with TRBJ2-5, with 9 bases identical to TRBD1. The CDR3 sequence is 13 residues long. With 8 bases clipped from V and 5 bases from J, the junction kept 6 bases outside the gene matches. Germline loops: CDR1 SGHAT, CDR2 FQDESV (reference sequence). The CDR3 is CASGGQGKETQYF. As DNA, the CDR3 is TGTGCCAGCGGGGGACAGGGCAAGGAGACCCAGTACTTC.

The CDR3: CASSQGTEAFF. CDR3 DNA: TGTGCCAGCAGCCAGGGCACTGAAGCTTTCTTT. The chain carries TRBV7-9 and TRBJ1-1; the D gene is possibly TRBD1 (5 bases). CDR1 is SEHNR and CDR2 is FQNEAQ in the germline V gene (reference sequence). V lost 5 bases and J lost 4, with 5 bases in between. This CDR3 is built from 11 residues.

In nucleotides, the CDR3 is TGTGCCTGGAGGCCCAAGGGGGAGAAAGGAAAACTGTTTTTT. The encoded protein is CAWRPKGEKGKLFF. The chain has TRBV30 and TRBJ1-4; maybe TRBD1 (6 bases). With 3 bases removed from V and 10 bases from J, the gap between germline ends came to 18 bases. The CDR3 totals 14 residues. Germline V gene sequence: CDR1 GTSNPN, CDR2 SVGIG (reference sequence).

The genes are TRBV11-3 and TRBJ2-7, with D perhaps TRBD1 (5 bases). The CDR3 runs 14 residues. V gave up 5 bases and J gave up 1 base, with 12 bases separating them. Germline CDR1 and CDR2: SGHNT and YENEEA. The CDR3 loop reads CASSVTAASYEQYF. CDR3 nucleotides: TGTGCCAGCAGCGTGACAGCCGCTTCCTACGAGCAGTACTTC.

As regards this clone: The sample has other DNA sequences that encode this CDR3 too. The chain couples TRBV27 to TRBJ1-1, with TRBD1 as a possible D gene (6 bases). Germline CDR1 reads MNHEY; CDR2 reads SMNVEV (reference sequence). V shed 0 bases and J shed 8 bases, with 7 bases lying between them. The CDR3 loop spans 12 amino acids. The CDR3 DNA is TGTGCCAGCAGTTTATCGCAGGGGGAAGCTTTCTTT. This gives the protein CASSLSQGEAFF.

The V gene is TRBV19, the J gene TRBJ2-7; 8 bases align to TRBD2. J lost 4 bases, V lost 3 bases, and 5 bases had no gene match. From germline, CDR1 is LNHDA and CDR2 SQIVND (reference sequence). The CDR3 consists of 14 residues. CDR3 nucleotide sequence: TGTGCCAGTAGTATCAGCGGGAGTCTGTACGAGCAGTACTTC. Protein product: CASSISGSLYEQYF.

A remark on this clone: At one of its ends the junction is not consistent with the germline gene, which may arise from a read error. The chain is built from TRBV7-7 and TRBJ2-5; TRBD1 agrees at 11 bases. Looked up from germline, CDR1 is SSHAT and CDR2 is FNYEAQ (reference sequence). The CDR3 is 15 residues long. The CDR3 loop is CASSRGQGAWETQYF. Written as DNA, the CDR3 is TGTGCTAGCAGCCGTGGACAGGGGGCATGGGAGACCCAGTACTTC.

The rearrangement joins TRBV10-3 to TRBJ1-1; a weak D match, TRBD1 (6 bases). This CDR3 comprises 17 residues. With 3 bases removed from V and 0 bases from J, the gap between germline ends came to 17 bases. Germline loops: CDR1 ENHRY, CDR2 SYGVKD. The CDR3 reads CAISDRTGGLVNTEAFF. The CDR3 bases are TGTGCCATCAGTGACCGCACGGGGGGGCTGGTGAACACTGAAGCTTTCTTT.

The rearrangement joins TRBV6-5 to TRBJ1-3; D is possibly TRBD1 (5 bases). This CDR3 contains 14 residues. Germline assignment: CDR1 MNHEY and CDR2 SVGAGI. The CDR3 here is CGCSWGFSGNTIYF. The CDR3 DNA is TGTGGGTGTTCGTGGGGCTTCTCTGGAAACACCATATATTTT.

V gene TRBV19 combines with J gene TRBJ2-5, with 15 bases lining up with TRBD2. The ends lost 8 bases at V and 4 bases at J; junction bases unmatched: 2. CDR1 is LNHDA, CDR2 SQIVND, per germline (reference sequence). CDR3 size: 14 residues. The CDR3 spells CASRTSGGGETQYF. The CDR3 coding sequence is TGTGCCAGTCGGACTAGCGGGGGGGGAGAGACCCAGTACTTC.

The CDR3 DNA sequence: TGTGCCACCAGTAGTTACAATGGCTACACCTTC. It translates to CATSSYNGYTF. The chain combines TRBV24-1 with TRBJ1-2; D uncertain. The V and J ends lost 6 bases and 6 bases respectively, with 7 bases between them. The length of the CDR3 is 11 residues. In germline, CDR1 is KGHDR, CDR2 SFDVKD.

The chain recombines TRBV6-5 with TRBJ1-3; 7 positions match TRBD1. The CDR3 loop spans 15 amino acids. Germline CDR1 and CDR2: MNHEY and SVGAGI. V was clipped by 5 bases and J by 0 bases; unmatched bases: 4. For the CDR3, the DNA is TGTGCCAGCAGTATGGGACAGAACTCTGGAAACACCATATATTTT. It yields the protein CASSMGQNSGNTIYF.